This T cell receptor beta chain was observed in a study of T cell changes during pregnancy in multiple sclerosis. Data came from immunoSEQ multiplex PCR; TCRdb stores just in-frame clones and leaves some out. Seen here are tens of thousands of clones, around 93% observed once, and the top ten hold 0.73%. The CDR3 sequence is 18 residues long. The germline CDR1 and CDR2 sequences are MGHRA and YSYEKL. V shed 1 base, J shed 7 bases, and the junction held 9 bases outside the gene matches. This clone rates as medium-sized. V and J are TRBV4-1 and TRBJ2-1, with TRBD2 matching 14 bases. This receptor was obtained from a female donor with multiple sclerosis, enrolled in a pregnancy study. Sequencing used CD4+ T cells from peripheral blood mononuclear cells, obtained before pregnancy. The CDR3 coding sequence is TGCGCCAGCAGCCAAGTTGACTTAGGACTAGCGGGGGGAAATGAGCAGTTCTTC. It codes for CASSQVDLGLAGGNEQFF.